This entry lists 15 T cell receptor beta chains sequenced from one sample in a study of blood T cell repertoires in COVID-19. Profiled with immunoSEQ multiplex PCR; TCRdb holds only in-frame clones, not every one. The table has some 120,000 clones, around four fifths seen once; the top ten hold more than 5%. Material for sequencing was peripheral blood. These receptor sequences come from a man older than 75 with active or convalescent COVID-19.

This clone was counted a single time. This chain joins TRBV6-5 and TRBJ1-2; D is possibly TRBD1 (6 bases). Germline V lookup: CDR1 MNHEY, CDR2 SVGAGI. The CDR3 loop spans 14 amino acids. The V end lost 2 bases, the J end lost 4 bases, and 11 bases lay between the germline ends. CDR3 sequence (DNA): TGTGCCAGCAGTTACAGGGGGTCCTCCTATGGCTACACCTTC. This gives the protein CASSYRGSSYGYTF.

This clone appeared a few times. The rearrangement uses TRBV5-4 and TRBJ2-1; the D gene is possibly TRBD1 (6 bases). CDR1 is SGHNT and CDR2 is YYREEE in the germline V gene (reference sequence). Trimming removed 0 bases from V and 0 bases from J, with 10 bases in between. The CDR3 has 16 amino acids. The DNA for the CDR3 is TGTGCCAGCAGCTTGGCCGGACAGAGCTCCTACAATGAGCAGTTCTTC. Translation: CASSLAGQSSYNEQFF.

CDR3 in DNA: TGTGCCAGCAGCCCCGGGGGGGCTAATGAAAAACTGTTTTTT. Translated, it gives CASSPGGANEKLFF. The genes are TRBV7-9 and TRBJ1-4; a weak D match, TRBD1 (5 bases). CDR1 and CDR2 from the germline V gene are SEHNR and FQNEAQ (reference sequence). The length of the CDR3 is 14 residues. V was pared by 5 bases and J by 3 bases, with 10 bases between.

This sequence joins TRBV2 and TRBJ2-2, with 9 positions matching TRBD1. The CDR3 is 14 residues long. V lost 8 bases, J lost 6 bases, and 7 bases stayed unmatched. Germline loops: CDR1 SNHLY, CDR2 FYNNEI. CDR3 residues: CASGRQGGAGELFF. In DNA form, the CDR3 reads TGTGCCAGCGGCAGACAGGGGGGGGCCGGGGAGCTGTTTTTT. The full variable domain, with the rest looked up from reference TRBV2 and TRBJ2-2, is EPEVTQTPSHQVTQMGQEVILRCVPISNHLYFYWYRQILGQKVEFLVSFYNNEISEKSEIFDDQFSVERPDGSNFTLKIRSTKLEDSAMYFCASGRQGGAGELFFGEGSRLTVL.

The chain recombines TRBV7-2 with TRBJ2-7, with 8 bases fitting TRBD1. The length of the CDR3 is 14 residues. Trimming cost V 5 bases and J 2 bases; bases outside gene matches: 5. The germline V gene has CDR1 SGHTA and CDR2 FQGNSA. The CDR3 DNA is TGTGCCAGCAGCCCGACAGGGGTACCCTACGAGCAGTACTTC. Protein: CASSPTGVPYEQYF.

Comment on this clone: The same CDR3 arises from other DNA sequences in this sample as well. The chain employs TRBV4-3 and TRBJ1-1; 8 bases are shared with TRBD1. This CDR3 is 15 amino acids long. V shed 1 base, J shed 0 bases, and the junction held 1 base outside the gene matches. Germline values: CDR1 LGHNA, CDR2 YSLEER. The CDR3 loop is CASSQGQGMNTEAFF. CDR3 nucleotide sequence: TGCGCCAGCAGCCAAGGACAGGGGATGAACACTGAAGCTTTCTTT.

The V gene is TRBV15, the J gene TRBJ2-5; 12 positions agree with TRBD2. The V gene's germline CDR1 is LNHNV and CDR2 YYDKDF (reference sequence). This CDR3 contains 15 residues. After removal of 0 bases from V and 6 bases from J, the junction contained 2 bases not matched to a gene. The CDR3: CATSRDLAGGKTQYF. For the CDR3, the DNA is TGTGCCACCAGCAGAGATCTAGCGGGGGGGAAGACCCAGTACTTC.

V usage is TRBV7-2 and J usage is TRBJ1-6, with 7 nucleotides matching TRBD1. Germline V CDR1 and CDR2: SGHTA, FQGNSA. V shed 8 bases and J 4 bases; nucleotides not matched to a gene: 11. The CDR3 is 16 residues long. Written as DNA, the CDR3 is TGTGCCAGCTCAGCCCCCGGGACAGCGTATAATTCACCCCTCCACTTT. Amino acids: CASSAPGTAYNSPLHF. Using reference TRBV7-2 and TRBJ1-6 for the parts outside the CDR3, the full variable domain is GAGVSQSPSNKVTEKGKDVELRCDPISGHTALYWYRQSLGQGLEFLIYFQGNSAPDKSGLPSDRFSAERTGGSVSTLTIQRTQQEDSAVYLCASSAPGTAYNSPLHFGNGTRLTVT.

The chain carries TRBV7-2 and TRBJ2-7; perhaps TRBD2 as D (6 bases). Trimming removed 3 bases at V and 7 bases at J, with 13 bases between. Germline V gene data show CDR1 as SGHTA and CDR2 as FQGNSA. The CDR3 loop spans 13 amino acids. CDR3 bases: TGTGCCAGCAGCTTGGGGACTTCAAGGGAGCAGTACTTC. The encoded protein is CASSLGTSREQYF.

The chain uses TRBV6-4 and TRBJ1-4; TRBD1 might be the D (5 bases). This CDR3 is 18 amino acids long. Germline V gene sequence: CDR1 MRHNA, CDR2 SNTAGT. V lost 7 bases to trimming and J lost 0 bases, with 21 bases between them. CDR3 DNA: TGTGCCAGCAACGGAGGGACTTCCAGTAGGGCAACTAATGAAAAACTGTTTTTT. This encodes CASNGGTSSRATNEKLFF.

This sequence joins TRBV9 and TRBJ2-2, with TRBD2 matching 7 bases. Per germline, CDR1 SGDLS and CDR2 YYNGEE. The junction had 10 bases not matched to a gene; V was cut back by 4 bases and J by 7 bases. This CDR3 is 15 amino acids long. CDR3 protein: CASSPIGGRGGELFF. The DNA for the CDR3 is TGTGCCAGCAGCCCGATCGGGGGGAGAGGCGGGGAGCTGTTTTTT.

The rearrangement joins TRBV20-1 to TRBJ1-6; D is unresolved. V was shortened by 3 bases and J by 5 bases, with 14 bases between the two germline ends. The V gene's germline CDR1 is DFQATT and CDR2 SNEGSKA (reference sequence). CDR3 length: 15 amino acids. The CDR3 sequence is CSASDRSTHNSPLHF. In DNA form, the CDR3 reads TGCAGTGCTAGTGACCGGAGCACCCATAATTCACCCCTCCACTTT.

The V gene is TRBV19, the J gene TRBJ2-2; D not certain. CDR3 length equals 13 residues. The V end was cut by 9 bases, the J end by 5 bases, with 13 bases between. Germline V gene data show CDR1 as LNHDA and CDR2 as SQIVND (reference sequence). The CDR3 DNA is TGTGCCAGCACCGCGGTGTCGACCGGGGAGCTGTTTTTT. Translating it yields CASTAVSTGELFF.

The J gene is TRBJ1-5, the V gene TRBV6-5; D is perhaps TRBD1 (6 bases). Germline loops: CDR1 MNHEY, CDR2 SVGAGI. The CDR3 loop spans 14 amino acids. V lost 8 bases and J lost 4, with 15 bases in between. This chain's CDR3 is CASGQLGVNQPQHF. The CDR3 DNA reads TGTGCCAGCGGACAGTTGGGGGTGAATCAGCCCCAGCATTTT.

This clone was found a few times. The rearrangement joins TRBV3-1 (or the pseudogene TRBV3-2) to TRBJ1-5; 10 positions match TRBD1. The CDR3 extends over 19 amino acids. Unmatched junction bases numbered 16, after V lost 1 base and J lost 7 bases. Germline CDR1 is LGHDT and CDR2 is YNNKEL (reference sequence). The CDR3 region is CASSQVPGTGAGSGQPQHF. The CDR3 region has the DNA TGTGCCAGCAGCCAAGTTCCTGGGACAGGGGCCGGATCGGGACAGCCCCAGCATTTT.